The 3 T cell receptor beta chains listed next were all sequenced from one sample in a study of regulatory T cells in long-lasting Graves disease. Time point in this sample: persistent/refractory GD, antithyroid drugs over 5 years with positive TRAb. Scientists built the TCR library using RNA that was extracted from PBMCs. Building of the TCR beta libraries involved iRepertoire HTBI primers and Arm-PCR of CDR3 regions. TCRdb re-derived calls from the multiplex PCR reads in MiXCR, one entry per CDR3 protein. The table records about 450,000 distinct CDR3 sequences, roughly a quarter of them present only once. Sequenced here: peripheral blood mononuclear cells (PBMCs), sampled when the disease was refractory, from a patient treated with antithyroid drugs. These receptors were taken from a female donor with Graves disease.

The chain uses TRBV18 and TRBJ1-1; no definite D call. V gave up 0 bases and J gave up 8 bases, with 10 bases separating them. In germline, CDR1 is KGHSH, CDR2 LQKENI. The CDR3 runs 13 residues. The CDR3 region has the DNA TGTGCCAGCTCACCACCCAGCCAAGACGAAGCTTTCTTT. This codes for CASSPPSQDEAFF.

This clonotype was counted only a few times. This chain links TRBV20-1 with TRBJ2-7; perhaps TRBD2 as D (5 bases). V lost 2 bases to trimming and J lost 0 bases, with 14 bases between them. The germline V gene has CDR1 DFQATT and CDR2 SNEGSKA (reference sequence). CDR3 size: 15 residues. CDR3: CSARPQVGSSYEQYF. DNA of the CDR3: TGCAGTGCTAGACCCCAGGTGGGGAGCTCCTACGAGCAGTACTTC.

A few counts support this clonotype. V gene TRBV29-1 combines with J gene TRBJ1-1; no reliable D call. With 3 bases removed from V and 1 base from J, the gap between germline ends came to 12 bases. The length of the CDR3 is 14 residues. Germline V CDR1 and CDR2: SQVTM, ANQGSEA. CDR3: CSVDAVAGNTEAFF. The CDR3 DNA sequence: TGCAGCGTTGATGCGGTTGCGGGGAACACTGAAGCTTTCTTT.